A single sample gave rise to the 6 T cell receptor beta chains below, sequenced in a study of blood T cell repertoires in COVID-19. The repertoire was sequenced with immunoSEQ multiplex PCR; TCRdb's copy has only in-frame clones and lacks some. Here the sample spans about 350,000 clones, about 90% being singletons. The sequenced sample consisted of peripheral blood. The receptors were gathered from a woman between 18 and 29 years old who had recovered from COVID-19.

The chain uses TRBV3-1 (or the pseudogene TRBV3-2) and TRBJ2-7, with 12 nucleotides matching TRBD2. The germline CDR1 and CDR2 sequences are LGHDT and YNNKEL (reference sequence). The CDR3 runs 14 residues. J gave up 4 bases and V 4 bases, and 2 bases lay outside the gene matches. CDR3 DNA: TGTGCCAGCAGCCTAGGACTAGCGGGATACGAGCAGTACGTC. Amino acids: CASSLGLAGYEQYV.

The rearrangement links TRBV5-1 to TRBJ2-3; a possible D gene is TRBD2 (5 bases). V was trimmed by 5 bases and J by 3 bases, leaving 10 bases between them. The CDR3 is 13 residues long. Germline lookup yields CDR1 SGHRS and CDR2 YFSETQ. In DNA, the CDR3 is TGCGCCAGCAGACCCCCGGGGACAGATACGCAGTATTTT. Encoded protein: CASRPPGTDTQYF.

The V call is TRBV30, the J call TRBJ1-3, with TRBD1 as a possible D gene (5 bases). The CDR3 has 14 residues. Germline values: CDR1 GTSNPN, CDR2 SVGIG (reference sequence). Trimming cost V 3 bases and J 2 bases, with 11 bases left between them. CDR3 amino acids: CAWRLRATGNTIYF. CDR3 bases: TGTGCCTGGAGGCTCAGGGCAACTGGAAACACCATATATTTT.

The DNA of the CDR3 is TGTGCCAGCAGCTTATTAGGGACAAGCACAGATACGCAGTATTTT. Its protein is CASSLLGTSTDTQYF. The rearrangement joins TRBV7-9 to TRBJ2-3; TRBD1 is a possible D gene (6 bases). Germline V gene lookup returns CDR1 SEHNR and CDR2 FQNEAQ (reference sequence). CDR3 length: 15 amino acids. Trimming pared 2 bases from V and 0 bases from J, leaving 9 bases between.

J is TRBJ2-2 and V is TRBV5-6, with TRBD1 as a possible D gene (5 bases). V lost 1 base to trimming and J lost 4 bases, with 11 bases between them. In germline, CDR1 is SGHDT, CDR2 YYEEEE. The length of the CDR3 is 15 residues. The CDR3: CASSLRGRVTGELFF. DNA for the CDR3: TGTGCCAGCAGCTTGCGCGGCAGGGTCACCGGGGAGCTGTTTTTT.

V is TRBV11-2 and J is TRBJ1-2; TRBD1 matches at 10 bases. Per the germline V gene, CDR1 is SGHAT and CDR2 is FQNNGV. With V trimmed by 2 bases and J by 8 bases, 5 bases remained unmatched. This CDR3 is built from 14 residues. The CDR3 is CASSLTGTGEGYTF. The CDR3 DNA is TGTGCCAGCAGCTTAACCGGGACAGGGGAAGGCTACACCTTC.